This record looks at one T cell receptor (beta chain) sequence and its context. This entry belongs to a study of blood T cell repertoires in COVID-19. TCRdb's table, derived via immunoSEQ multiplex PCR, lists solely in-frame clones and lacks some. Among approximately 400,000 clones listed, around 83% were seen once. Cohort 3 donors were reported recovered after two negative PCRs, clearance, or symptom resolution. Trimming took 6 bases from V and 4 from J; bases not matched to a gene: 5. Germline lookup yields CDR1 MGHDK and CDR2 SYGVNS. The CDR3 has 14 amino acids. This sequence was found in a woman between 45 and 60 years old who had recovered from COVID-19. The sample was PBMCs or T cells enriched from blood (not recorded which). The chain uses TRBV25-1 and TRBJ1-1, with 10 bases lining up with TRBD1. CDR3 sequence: CASRGTGATTEAFF. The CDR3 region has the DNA TGTGCCAGCAGGGGGACAGGGGCGACCACTGAAGCTTTCTTT.